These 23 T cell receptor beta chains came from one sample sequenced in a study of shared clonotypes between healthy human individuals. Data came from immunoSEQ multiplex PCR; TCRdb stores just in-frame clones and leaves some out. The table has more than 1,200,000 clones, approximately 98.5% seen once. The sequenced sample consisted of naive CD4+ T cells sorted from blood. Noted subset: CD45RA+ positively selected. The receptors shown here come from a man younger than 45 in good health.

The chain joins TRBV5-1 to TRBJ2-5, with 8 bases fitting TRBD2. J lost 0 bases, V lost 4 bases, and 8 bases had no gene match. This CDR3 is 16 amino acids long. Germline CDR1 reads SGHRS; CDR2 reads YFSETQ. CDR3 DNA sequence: TGCGCCAGCAGCCATAGCGGGACGGACTACCAAGAGACCCAGTACTTC. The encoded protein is CASSHSGTDYQETQYF.

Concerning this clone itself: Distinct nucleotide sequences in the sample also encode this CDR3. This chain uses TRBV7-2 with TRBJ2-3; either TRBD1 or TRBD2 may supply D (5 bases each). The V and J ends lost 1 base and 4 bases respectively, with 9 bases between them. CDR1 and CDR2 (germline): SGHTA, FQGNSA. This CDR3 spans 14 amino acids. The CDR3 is CASSLGGSSDTQYF. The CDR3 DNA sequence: TGTGCCAGCAGCTTAGGGGGGTCCTCAGATACGCAGTATTTT.

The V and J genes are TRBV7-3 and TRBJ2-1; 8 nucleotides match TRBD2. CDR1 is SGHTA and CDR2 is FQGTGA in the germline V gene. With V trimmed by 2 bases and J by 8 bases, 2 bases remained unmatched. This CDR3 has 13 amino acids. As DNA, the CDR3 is TGTGCCAGCAGCTTAGGACTAGCTTATGAGCAGTTCTTC. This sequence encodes CASSLGLAYEQFF.

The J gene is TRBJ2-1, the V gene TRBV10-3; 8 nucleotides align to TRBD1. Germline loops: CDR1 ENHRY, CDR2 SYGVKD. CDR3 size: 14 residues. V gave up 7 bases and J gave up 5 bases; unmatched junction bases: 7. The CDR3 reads CAITRTGLHNEQFF. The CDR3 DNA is TGTGCCATCACACGGACAGGGCTACACAATGAGCAGTTCTTC.

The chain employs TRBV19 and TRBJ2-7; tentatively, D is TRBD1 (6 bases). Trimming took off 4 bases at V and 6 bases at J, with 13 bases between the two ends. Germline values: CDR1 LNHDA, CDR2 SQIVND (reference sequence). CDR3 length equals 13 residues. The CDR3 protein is CASSTYGTPEQYF. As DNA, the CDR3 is TGTGCCAGTAGTACCTATGGGACACCCGAGCAGTACTTC.

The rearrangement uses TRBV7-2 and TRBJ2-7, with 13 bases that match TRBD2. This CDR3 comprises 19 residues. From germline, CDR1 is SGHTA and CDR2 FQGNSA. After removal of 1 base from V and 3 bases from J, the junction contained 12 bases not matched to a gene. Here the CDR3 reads CASSLVGIGTSGNIYEQYF. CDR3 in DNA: TGTGCCAGCAGCTTAGTAGGGATTGGGACTAGCGGGAATATCTACGAGCAGTACTTC.

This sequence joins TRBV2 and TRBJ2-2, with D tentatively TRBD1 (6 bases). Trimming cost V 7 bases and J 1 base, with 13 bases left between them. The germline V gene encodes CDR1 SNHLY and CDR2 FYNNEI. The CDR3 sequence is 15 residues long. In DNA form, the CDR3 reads TGTGCCAGCAAAAGTCGGACAGTGAACACCGGGGAGCTGTTTTTT. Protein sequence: CASKSRTVNTGELFF.

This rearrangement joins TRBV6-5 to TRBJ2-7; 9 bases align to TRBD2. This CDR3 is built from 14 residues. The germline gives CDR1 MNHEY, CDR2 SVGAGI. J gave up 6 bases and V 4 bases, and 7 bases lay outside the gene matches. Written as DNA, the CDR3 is TGTGCCAGCAGTTCAACGGGACTAGCCGCCGAGCAGTACTTC. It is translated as CASSSTGLAAEQYF.

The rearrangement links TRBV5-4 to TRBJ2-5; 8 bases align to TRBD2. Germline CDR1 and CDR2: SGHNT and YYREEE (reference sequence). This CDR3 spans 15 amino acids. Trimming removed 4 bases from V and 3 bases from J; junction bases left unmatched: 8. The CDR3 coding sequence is TGTGCCAGCAGCCCGGGGGGGACCACTGAAGAGACCCAGTACTTC. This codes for CASSPGGTTEETQYF. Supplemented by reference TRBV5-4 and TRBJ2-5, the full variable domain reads ETGVTQSPTHLIKTRGQQVTLRCSSQSGHNTVSWYQQALGQGPQFIFQYYREEENGRGNFPPRFSGLQFPNYSSELNVNALELDDSALYLCASSPGGTTEETQYFGPGTRLLVL.

DNA for the CDR3: TGTGCCAGCAGCCCAAACTACGAGCAGTACTTC. As protein: CASSPNYEQYF. The V and J genes are TRBV7-2 and TRBJ2-7; D unclear. The V end was cut by 5 bases, the J end by 3 bases, with 5 bases between. The CDR3 runs 11 residues. Germline CDR1 is SGHTA and CDR2 is FQGNSA.

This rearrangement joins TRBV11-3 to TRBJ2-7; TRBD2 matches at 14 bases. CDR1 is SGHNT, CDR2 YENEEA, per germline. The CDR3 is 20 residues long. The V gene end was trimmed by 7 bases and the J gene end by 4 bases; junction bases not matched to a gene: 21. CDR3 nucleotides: TGTGCCAGCACCAATCACGGGGGACTAGCGGGAGCTCTATCTGTTTACGAGCAGTACTTC. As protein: CASTNHGGLAGALSVYEQYF.

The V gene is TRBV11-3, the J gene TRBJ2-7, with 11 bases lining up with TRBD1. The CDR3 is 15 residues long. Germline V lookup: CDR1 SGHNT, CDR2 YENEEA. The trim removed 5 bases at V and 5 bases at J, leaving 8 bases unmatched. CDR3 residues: CASSPGQGAWDEQYF. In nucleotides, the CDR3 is TGTGCCAGCAGCCCAGGACAGGGGGCATGGGACGAGCAGTACTTC.

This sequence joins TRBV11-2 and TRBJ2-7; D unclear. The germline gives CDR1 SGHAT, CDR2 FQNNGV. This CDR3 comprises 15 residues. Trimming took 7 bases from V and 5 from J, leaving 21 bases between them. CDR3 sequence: CASTPVRRSHDEQYF. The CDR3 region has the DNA TGTGCCAGCACCCCGGTGAGGCGGAGCCACGACGAGCAGTACTTC.

CDR3 coding DNA: TGTGCCAGCAGCTCGGGACTAGCGGGAGTGGGTGACGGGGAGCTGTTTTTT. Translation gives CASSSGLAGVGDGELFF. The chain employs TRBV5-4 and TRBJ2-2; 14 nucleotides agree with TRBD2. V lost 3 bases to trimming and J lost 7 bases; unmatched junction nucleotides: 8. There are 17 residues in the CDR3. CDR1 is SGHNT and CDR2 is YYREEE in the germline V gene (reference sequence).

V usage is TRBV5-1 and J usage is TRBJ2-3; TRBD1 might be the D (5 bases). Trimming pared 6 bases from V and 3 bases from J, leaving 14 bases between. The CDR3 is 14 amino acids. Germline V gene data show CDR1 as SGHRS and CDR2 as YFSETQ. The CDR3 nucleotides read TGCGCCAGCAACTCAAGCCCAGGGACAGATACGCAGTATTTT. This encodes CASNSSPGTDTQYF. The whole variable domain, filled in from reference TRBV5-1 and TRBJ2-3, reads KAGVTQTPRYLIKTRGQQVTLSCSPISGHRSVSWYQQTPGQGLQFLFEYFSETQRNKGNFPGRFSGRQFSNSRSEMNVSTLELGDSALYLCASNSSPGTDTQYFGPGTRLTVL.

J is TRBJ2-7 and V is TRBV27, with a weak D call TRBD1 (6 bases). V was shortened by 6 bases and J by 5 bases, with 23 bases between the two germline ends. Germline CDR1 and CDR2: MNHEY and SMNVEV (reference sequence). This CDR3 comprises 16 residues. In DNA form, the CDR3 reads TGTGCCAGCAGCCCCCTCCGGGACACGGGCCTAAACGAGCAGTACTTC. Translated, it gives CASSPLRDTGLNEQYF.

The CDR3 DNA reads as TGTGCCAGCAGTGAAAGGAGGGAAAGCAGGACTTACAATGAGCAGTTCTTC. It codes for CASSERRESRTYNEQFF. The V call is TRBV6-1, the J call TRBJ2-1, with D perhaps TRBD2 (6 bases). V was cut by 2 bases and J by 4 bases, with 18 bases left in between. Per germline, CDR1 MNHNS and CDR2 SASEGT. CDR3 length: 17 residues.

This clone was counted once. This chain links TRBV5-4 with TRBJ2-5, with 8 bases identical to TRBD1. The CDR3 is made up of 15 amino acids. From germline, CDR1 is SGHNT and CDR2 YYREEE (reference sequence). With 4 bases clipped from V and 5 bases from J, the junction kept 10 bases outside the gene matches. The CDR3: CASSSRQGLLETQYF. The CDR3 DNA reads TGTGCCAGCAGCAGCCGACAGGGGTTGTTGGAGACCCAGTACTTC.

The CDR3 region has the DNA TGTGCCAGCAGCGCAGGGACAGCAAACTATGGCTACACCTTC. Translating gives CASSAGTANYGYTF. The genes are TRBV7-9 and TRBJ1-2, with 7 bases that match TRBD1. Germline loops: CDR1 SEHNR, CDR2 FQNEAQ (reference sequence). The CDR3 loop spans 14 amino acids. Trimming took 5 bases from V and 2 from J; bases not matched to a gene: 5.

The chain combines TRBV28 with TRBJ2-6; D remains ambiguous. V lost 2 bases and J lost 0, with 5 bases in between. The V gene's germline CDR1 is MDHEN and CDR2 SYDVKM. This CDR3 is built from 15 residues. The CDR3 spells CASSLDDSGANVLTF. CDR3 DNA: TGTGCCAGCAGTTTAGACGACTCTGGGGCCAACGTCCTGACTTTC.

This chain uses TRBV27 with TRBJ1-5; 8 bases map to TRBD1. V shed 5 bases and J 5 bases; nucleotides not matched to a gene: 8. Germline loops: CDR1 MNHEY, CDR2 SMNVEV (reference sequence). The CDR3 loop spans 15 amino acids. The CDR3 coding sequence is TGTGCCAGCAGTCCCAGACAGGGGAGCGATCAGCCCCAGCATTTT. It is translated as CASSPRQGSDQPQHF.

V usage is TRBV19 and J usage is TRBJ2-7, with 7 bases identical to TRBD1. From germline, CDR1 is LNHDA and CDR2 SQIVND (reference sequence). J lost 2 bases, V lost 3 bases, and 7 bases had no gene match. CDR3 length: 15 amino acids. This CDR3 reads CASSISQGRTYEQYF. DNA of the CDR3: TGTGCCAGTAGTATTTCACAGGGGCGCACCTACGAGCAGTACTTC.

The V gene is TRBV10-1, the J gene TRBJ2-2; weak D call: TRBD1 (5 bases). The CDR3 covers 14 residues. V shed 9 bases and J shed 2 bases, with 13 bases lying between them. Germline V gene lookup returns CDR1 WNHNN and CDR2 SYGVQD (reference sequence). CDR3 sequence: CARKRQGNTGELFF. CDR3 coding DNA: TGCGCCAGAAAACGCCAGGGAAACACCGGGGAGCTGTTTTTT.